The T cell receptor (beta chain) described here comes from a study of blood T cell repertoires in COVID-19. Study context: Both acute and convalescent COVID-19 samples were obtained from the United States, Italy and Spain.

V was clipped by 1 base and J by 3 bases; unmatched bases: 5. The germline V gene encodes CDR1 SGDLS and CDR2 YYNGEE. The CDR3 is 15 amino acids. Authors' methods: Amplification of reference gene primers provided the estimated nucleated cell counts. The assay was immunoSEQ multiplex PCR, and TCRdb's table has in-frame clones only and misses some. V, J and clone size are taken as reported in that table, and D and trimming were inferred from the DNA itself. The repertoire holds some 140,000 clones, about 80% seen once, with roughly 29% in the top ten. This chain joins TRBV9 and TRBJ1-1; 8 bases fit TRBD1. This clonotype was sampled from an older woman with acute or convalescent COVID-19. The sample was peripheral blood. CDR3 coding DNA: TGTGCCAGCAGCGTAAAAGACAGGGGTGACACTGAAGCTTTCTTT. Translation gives CASSVKDRGDTEAFF.